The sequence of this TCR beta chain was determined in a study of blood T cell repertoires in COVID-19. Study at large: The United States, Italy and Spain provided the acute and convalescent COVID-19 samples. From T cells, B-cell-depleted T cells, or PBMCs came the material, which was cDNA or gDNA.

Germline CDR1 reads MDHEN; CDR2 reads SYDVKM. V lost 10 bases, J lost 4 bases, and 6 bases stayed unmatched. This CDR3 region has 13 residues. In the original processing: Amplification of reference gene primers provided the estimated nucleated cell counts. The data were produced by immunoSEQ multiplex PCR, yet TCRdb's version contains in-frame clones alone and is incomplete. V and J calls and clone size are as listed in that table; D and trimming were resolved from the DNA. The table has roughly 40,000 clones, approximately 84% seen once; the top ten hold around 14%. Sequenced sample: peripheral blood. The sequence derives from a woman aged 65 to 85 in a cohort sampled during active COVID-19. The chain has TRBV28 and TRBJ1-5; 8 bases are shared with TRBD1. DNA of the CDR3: TGTGCCATCCACGACAGGGGTAATCAGCCCCAGCATTTT. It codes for CAIHDRGNQPQHF.